This TCR beta chain was profiled in a study of cytomegalovirus exposure and HLA in healthy donors. Study-wide context: Per a later analysis, the approximately 600 first-cohort and 120 validation repertoires shared one platform.

Comment on this clone: Its specificity is not known.

Generated by immunoSEQ multiplex PCR, the TCRdb table keeps only in-frame clones and is missing some. This sample has over 150,000 clones, with 90% to 97% found just once. Regarding the study as a whole: A few CMV-associated chains were confirmed in vitro to be specific for CMV antigens.

Separation from the roughly 670-subject first cohort characterized the roughly 120-subject validation cohort, to which the donors belonged. This clonotype was obtained from a woman aged 18-29 years in good health and CMV-seronegative. Specimen: PBMCs.

This CDR3 is CASSPRTSGGDEQFF. DNA of the CDR3: TGTGCCAGCAGCCCTCGGACTAGCGGGGGCGATGAGCAGTTCTTC. V is TRBV13 and J is TRBJ2-1, with TRBD2 matching 13 bases. With V trimmed by 5 bases and J by 8 bases, 6 bases remained unmatched. This CDR3 spans 15 amino acids. Germline CDR1 and CDR2: PRHDT and FYEKMQ (reference sequence).